This TCR beta chain was captured in a study of immune cell composition in non-small cell lung cancer. Normal lung was sampled as far from the tumour as possible, at least 3 cm. DNA was extracted from unsorted cell suspensions stored frozen. The germline CDR1 and CDR2 sequences are KGHSH and LQKENI. The CDR3 extends over 15 amino acids. V was trimmed by 4 bases and J by 1 base, leaving 12 bases between them. This clone was picked up a small number of times. Repertoires were generated with immunoSEQ multiplex PCR, while TCRdb's copy carries only in-frame clones and drops some. The table has 5,000 or so clones, around 70% seen once; the top ten hold 13% to 15%.

The chain combines TRBV18 with TRBJ2-3, with a tentative D call TRBD1 (7 bases). The receptor was isolated from a human donor with non-small cell lung cancer. Sequenced: non-adjacent lung tissue. The CDR3 spells CASSLARGGTDTQYF. As DNA, the CDR3 is TGTGCCAGCTCACTGGCCAGGGGGGGCACAGATACGCAGTATTTT. Full variable domain (rest looked up from reference TRBV18 and TRBJ2-3): NAGVMQNPRHLVRRRGQEARLRCSPMKGHSHVYWYRQLPEEGLKFMVYLQKENIIDESGMPKERFSAEFPKEGPSILRIQQVVRGDSAAYFCASSLARGGTDTQYFGPGTRLTVL.